This T cell receptor (beta chain) stems from a study of vaccination effects on CD4 cells after COVID-19. As for this clone: Antigen specificity is unknown.

Profiled with immunoSEQ multiplex PCR; TCRdb holds only in-frame clones, not every one. The repertoire includes 30,000 to 35,000 clones, roughly 73% of them detected once, and around 30% sits in the top ten. Within the ViraFEST assay, antigen-specific CD4+ T cells underwent expansion with viral peptide pools prior to sequencing. A 10-day culture period preceded the isolation of CD4+ T cells. All vaccine recipients tested negative for nucleocapsid antibodies and had never contracted SARS-CoV-2 infection. It was with roughly 11 IU/ml IL-2 and around 10 ug/ml peptides that more than 1.5 million PBMC per well were cultured. At days 3 and 7, half of the medium was exchanged for IL-2 medium. Overall study findings and caveats: Clones that were induced by infection or by vaccine showed marked contraction late after vaccination. Healthy vaccine recipients' vaccine-induced clones were almost all SARS-CoV-2 mono-reactive.

V was clipped by 7 bases and J by 1 base, with 10 bases between them. The CDR3 sequence is 13 residues long. Germline-derived CDR1 and CDR2 are ENHRY and SYGVKD. The sequence derives from a human donor who received a COVID-19 vaccine. The sequencing here drew on CD4+ T cells from PBMCs cultured with HCoV-OC43 spike peptides, taken before COVID-19 vaccination. Subset described: HCoV-OC43 spike overlapping peptide pool stimulation. This chain connects TRBV10-3 to TRBJ2-5; D not resolved. CDR3 region: CAITTTPQETQYF. The CDR3 nucleotides read TGTGCCATCACTACGACACCCCAAGAGACCCAGTACTTC.